The clone carrying this TCR beta chain was found many times. Its antigen is not identified. The TCR beta CDR3 regions underwent amplification using RNA transcripts as the source. In the first-round RT-PCR of the TCR CDR3, the HTBI primer set was used. TCRdb called the multiplex PCR reads again in MiXCR, with one record for every CDR3 protein. The sample carries a few hundred thousand distinct CDR3 sequences, approximately 14% recorded once. This sample was included in a study of T cells in Graves' hyperthyroidism and ophthalmopathy. Study-level information: Before any treatment, at initial diagnosis, peripheral blood was collected.

Study results and limitations: Most thyroid clonotypes that were expanded above 0.001 also turned up in blood.

Trimming took 5 bases from V and 5 from J, leaving 16 bases between them. The CDR3 totals 16 residues. The clonotype originates from a woman aged 25 to 45 with Graves' hyperthyroidism. The sequencing input was blood. The gene calls are TRBV12-3 or TRBV12-4 and TRBJ2-6; D gene unclear. Here the CDR3 reads CASSVTFDSRANVLTF. DNA for the CDR3: TGTGCCAGCAGTGTAACTTTTGATAGCAGGGCCAACGTCCTGACTTTC.